A selection of T cell receptor beta chains follows, all from one sample in a study of response to subunit inactivated influenza vaccine. MiXCR, run by TCRdb on the RT-PCR reads, gives a single entry per CDR3 protein. The sample has 150,000 to 200,000 distinct CDR3 sequences, approximately 12% seen once. Separately, the same data were catalogued under a study of T cells expressing NK-cell markers.

The sample here was CD8+ T cells sorted from PBMCs, taken 12 days after vaccination. The receptors derive from a man aged 50 to 60 who received an inactivated influenza vaccine. Both conserved end residues are part of each CDR3. D genes are given only for firm matches. A clone size is listed for some rows: how often the clone was seen (once, few, many), or a class if it is expanded.

>TRBV21-1|-|-|TRBJ2-5
CAVRKGVTQYF
TGTGCCGTGAGAAAGGGAGTGACCCAGTACTTC
>TRBV14|-|many|TRBJ2-7
CASSQGMGYEQYF
TGTGCCAGCAGCCAAGGAATGGGGTACGAGCAGTACTTC
>TRBV5-6|TRBD1|few|TRBJ1-6
CASSLGTGGPPLHF
TGTGCCAGCAGCTTGGGGACAGGGGGTCCACCCCTCCACTTT
>TRBV7-2|TRBD2|-|TRBJ2-1
CASSSPGTSQNEQFF
TGTGCCAGCAGCTCCCCTGGGACTAGTCAGAATGAGCAGTTCTTC
>TRBV12-3/TRBV12-4|-|few|TRBJ2-3
CASRGFPTDTQYF
TGTGCCAGCAGAGGCTTCCCTACGGATACGCAGTATTTT
>TRBV15|TRBD2|few|TRBJ2-3
CATSRDRGLVTDTQYF
TGTGCCACCAGCAGAGATAGGGGACTAGTCACAGATACGCAGTATTTT
>TRBV4-2|TRBD2|many|TRBJ2-3
CASSQDSWTSGRAGDTQYF
TGTGCCAGCAGCCAAGATTCCTGGACTAGCGGGAGGGCCGGAGATACGCAGTATTTT
>TRBV4-1|TRBD2|few|TRBJ2-1
CASSLGLAGGWDEQFF
TGCGCCAGCAGCCTCGGACTAGCGGGGGGGTGGGATGAGCAGTTCTTC
>TRBV12-3/TRBV12-4|-|few|TRBJ2-1
CASSLKWTTYNEQFF
TGTGCCAGCAGTTTAAAATGGACTACCTACAATGAGCAGTTCTTC
>TRBV7-8|-|few|TRBJ2-1
CASSLVLGGEQFF
TGTGCCAGCAGCTTAGTGTTGGGAGGCGAGCAGTTCTTC
>TRBV7-8|TRBD2|few|TRBJ2-7
CASSFEREVPYEQYF
TGTGCCAGCAGCTTTGAGCGGGAGGTTCCCTACGAGCAGTACTTC
>TRBV14|-|-|TRBJ2-6
CASSQEFSPTLGEPGANVLTF
TGTGCCAGCAGCCAAGAATTCTCCCCCACTCTAGGGGAGCCTGGGGCCAACGTCCTGACTTTC
>TRBV5-1|-|few|TRBJ2-1
CASSLAPGVMFF
TGCGCCAGCAGCTTGGCCCCGGGGGTGATGTTCTTC
>TRBV6-2/TRBV6-3|-|-|TRBJ1-5
CASRLPGAAYSNQPQHF
TGTGCCAGCAGACTCCCCGGGGCCGCTTATAGCAATCAGCCCCAGCATTTT
>TRBV7-7|-|-|TRBJ2-1
CASSPSVASNNEQFF
TGTGCCAGCAGCCCCAGTGTAGCGTCCAACAATGAGCAGTTCTTC
>TRBV27|-|few|TRBJ1-6
CASSLSVYSPLHF
TGTGCCAGCAGTTTATCGGTCTACTCACCCCTCCACTTT
>TRBV13|TRBD2|-|TRBJ2-7
CASSFSGRSLEQYF
TGTGCCAGCAGCTTTAGCGGGAGGTCTCTCGAGCAGTACTTC
>TRBV27|-|few|TRBJ2-7
CASSSRGSGDIEQYF
TGTGCCAGCAGTTCTCGGGGATCAGGGGACATCGAGCAGTACTTC